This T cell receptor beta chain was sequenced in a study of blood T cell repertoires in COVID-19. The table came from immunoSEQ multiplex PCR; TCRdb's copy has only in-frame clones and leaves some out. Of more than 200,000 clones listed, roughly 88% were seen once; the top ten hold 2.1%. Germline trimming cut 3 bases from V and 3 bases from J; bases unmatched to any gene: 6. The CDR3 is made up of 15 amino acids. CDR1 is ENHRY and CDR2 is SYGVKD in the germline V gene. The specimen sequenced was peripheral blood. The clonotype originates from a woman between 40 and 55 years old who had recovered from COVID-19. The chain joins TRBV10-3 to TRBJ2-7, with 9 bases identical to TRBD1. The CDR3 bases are TGTGCCATCAGTGATCCGGACAGGGGCCGCTACGAGCAGTACTTC. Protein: CAISDPDRGRYEQYF.